The 22 T cell receptor beta chains below were found in one sample sequenced in a study of glioma-infiltrating T cells. The iRepertoire nested amplicon-rescue multiplex PCR amplified TCR alpha and beta CDR3s from RNA. TCRdb recomputed calls from the multiplex PCR reads with MiXCR, one row per CDR3 protein. The sample has about 180,000 distinct CDR3 sequences; 43% are singletons. Sequences were obtained from glioma tissue, nonneoplastic brain tissue, or PBMCs (not recorded which). The origin of the receptors is a human donor with low-grade glioma or glioblastoma, undergoing nonglioma brain surgery, or in good health (not recorded which).

This clonotype was observed at least ten times. The chain is built from TRBV10-3 and TRBJ2-5, with no clear D. The V gene lost 7 bases and the J gene lost 3 bases, with 15 bases spanning the gap. The CDR3 extends over 14 amino acids. The germline V gene has CDR1 ENHRY and CDR2 SYGVKD. CDR3 nucleotide sequence: TGTGCCATCAAGGACGCCAAGTCTGAAGAGACCCAGTACTTC. This sequence encodes CAIKDAKSEETQYF.

There are a few counts of this clonotype. This chain joins TRBV3-1 and TRBJ1-2, with no clear D. CDR3 length equals 15 residues. Trimming shortened V by 2 bases and J by 0 bases, and 10 bases separated the two germline ends. CDR1 and CDR2 from the germline V gene are LGHDT and YNNKEL (reference sequence). The CDR3: CASSQKPEPNYGYTF. The DNA of the CDR3 is TGTGCCAGCAGCCAAAAACCGGAGCCTAACTATGGCTACACCTTC.

The rearrangement links TRBV7-8 to TRBJ2-7, with TRBD2 matching 10 bases. The germline gives CDR1 SGHVS, CDR2 FQNEAQ. Germline trimming cut 3 bases from V and 6 bases from J; bases unmatched to any gene: 5. This CDR3 has 14 amino acids. The CDR3 bases are TGTGCCAGCAGCTTTCTAGCGGGAGTTGGCGAGCAGTACTTC. It is translated as CASSFLAGVGEQYF.

The chain joins TRBV7-2 to TRBJ2-6, with 7 nucleotides matching TRBD1. CDR1 and CDR2 (germline): SGHTA, FQGNSA. The CDR3 loop spans 17 amino acids. After removal of 6 bases from V and 1 base from J, the junction contained 9 bases not matched to a gene. Written as DNA, the CDR3 is TGTGCCAGCAGACGACAGGGAACGTTTTCTGGGGCCAACGTCCTGACTTTC. Encoded protein: CASRRQGTFSGANVLTF. Full variable domain (outside the CDR3, taken from reference TRBV7-2 and TRBJ2-6): GAGVSQSPSNKVTEKGKDVELRCDPISGHTALYWYRQSLGQGLEFLIYFQGNSAPDKSGLPSDRFSAERTGGSVSTLTIQRTQQEDSAVYLCASRRQGTFSGANVLTFGAGSRLTVL.

The sample holds many counts of this clonotype. The V gene is TRBV20-1, the J gene TRBJ2-7; 9 bases map to TRBD2. The germline V gene encodes CDR1 DFQATT and CDR2 SNEGSKA (reference sequence). The V segment lost 3 bases and the J segment 2 bases; nucleotides outside the gene matches: 2. CDR3 size: 13 residues. The CDR3 protein is CSASLAGAYEQYF. CDR3 nucleotide sequence: TGCAGTGCTAGTTTAGCGGGAGCCTACGAGCAGTACTTC.

This clonotype was seen many times. This chain joins TRBV28 and TRBJ2-1; 11 bases map to TRBD2. The CDR3 is 13 amino acids. V shed 4 bases, J shed 9 bases, and the junction held 2 bases outside the gene matches. Germline lookup yields CDR1 MDHEN and CDR2 SYDVKM. The CDR3 spells CASSSGLAGEQFF. The CDR3 DNA sequence: TGTGCCAGCAGTTCCGGACTAGCGGGTGAGCAGTTCTTC.

The chain has TRBV20-1 and TRBJ1-6, with D unclear. The CDR3 has 15 residues. CDR1 DFQATT and CDR2 SNEGSKA come from the germline V gene (reference sequence). Trimming removed 0 bases at V and 9 bases at J, with 15 bases between. The chain's CDR3 is CSARDSVTGSSPLHF. In nucleotides, the CDR3 is TGCAGTGCTAGAGATTCAGTGACGGGAAGTTCACCCCTCCACTTT.

As concerns this clonotype: Given a much more abundant clone one base away, this may be a read error. V usage is TRBV28 and J usage is TRBJ1-6; no definite D call. CDR1 and CDR2 from the germline V gene are MDHEN and SYDVKM. CDR3 length: 16 residues. This CDR3 reads CASSPPFKLTGSPVHF. CDR3 nucleotides: TGTGCCAGCAGTCCTCCCTTCAAGCTCACTGGTTCACCCGTCCACTTT. The full variable domain, with the rest looked up from reference TRBV28 and TRBJ1-6, is DVKVTQSSRYLVKRTGEKVFLECVQDMDHENMFWYRQDPGLGLRLIYFSYDVKMKEKGDIPEGYSVSREKKERFSLILESASTNQTSMYLCASSPPFKLTGSPVHFGNGTRLTVT.

To note about this clonotype: A much more abundant neighbour one base away suggests this may be a read error. This chain joins TRBV28 and TRBJ1-3; TRBD1 aligns across 7 bases. The CDR3 length is 16 residues. The germline CDR1 and CDR2 sequences are MDHEN and SYDVKM. V was pared by 2 bases and J by 0 bases, with 4 bases of the junction left unmatched. CDR3 residues: CASSLRGPNSGNTIYF. The CDR3 DNA reads as TGTGCCAGCAGTTTAAGGGGGCCTAACTCTGGAAACACCATATATTTT.

To note about this clonotype: At one end, the junction sequence differs from germline, possibly due to a read error. This sequence joins TRBV5-4 and TRBJ2-1, with D possibly being TRBD2 (5 bases). Germline CDR1 and CDR2: SGHNT and YYREEE (reference sequence). The CDR3 has 19 residues. CDR3 region: CASSLSMVREKLSYNEQLF. For the CDR3, the DNA is TGTGCCAGCAGCTTATCCATGGTACGGGAAAAGCTCTCCTACAATGAGCAGCTCTTC. Full variable domain (remainder filled in from reference TRBV5-4 and TRBJ2-1): ETGVTQSPTHLIKTRGQQVTLRCSSQSGHNTVSWYQQALGQGPQFIFQYYREEENGRGNFPPRFSGLQFPNYSSELNVNALELDDSALYLCASSLSMVREKLSYNEQLFGPGTRLTVL.

On this clonotype itself: This may arise from a read error, as a much more abundant clone is one base away. CDR3 DNA: TGCAGTGCTAGCAGACCGGGACTAGACAATAAGCAGTTCTTC. It specifies CSASRPGLDNKQFF. J is TRBJ2-1 and V is TRBV20-1, with TRBD2 identical over 8 bases. The CDR3 sequence is 14 residues long. From germline, CDR1 is DFQATT and CDR2 SNEGSKA (reference sequence).

Concerning this clonotype itself: A much larger clone lies one base from this, so it may be a read error. The V call is TRBV28, the J call TRBJ2-3; D possibly matches TRBD1 or TRBD2 (5 bases each). The length of the CDR3 is 15 residues. Trimming removed 5 bases at V and 5 bases at J, with 17 bases between. Germline loops: CDR1 MDHEN, CDR2 SYDVKM. CDR3 DNA sequence: TGTGCCAGCAGTCCCTACGGGACCTACGTAGATACGCAGTATTTT. Amino acid sequence: CASSPYGTYVDTQYF.

In the case of this clonotype: The junction and the germline gene differ at one end; a read error may be behind it. The chain links TRBV7-9 to TRBJ2-3, with 11 bases aligning to TRBD2. The CDR3 covers 15 residues. Germline assignment: CDR1 SEHNR and CDR2 FQNEAQ (reference sequence). The CDR3 region has the DNA TGCGCCAGCAGCTTAGCGGGAGGGCGAACAGATACGCAGTATTTT. The encoded protein is CASSLAGGRTDTQYF.

The gene calls are TRBV19 and TRBJ2-2, with no clear D. This CDR3 is built from 13 residues. Trimming cost V 3 bases and J 5 bases, with 7 bases left between them. The germline gives CDR1 LNHDA, CDR2 SQIVND (reference sequence). CDR3 DNA: TGTGCCAGTAGTATCTTTTGTACCGGGGAGCTGTTTTTT. This codes for CASSIFCTGELFF.

This clonotype was detected once. V and J are TRBV27 and TRBJ1-1; the D gene is possibly TRBD1 (6 bases). V lost 11 bases and J 1 base, leaving 20 bases between the germline ends. CDR3 length equals 15 residues. CDR1 MNHEY and CDR2 SMNVEV come from the germline V gene (reference sequence). The CDR3 DNA reads as TGTGCCCCCAGGGTGGACAGATCCTCGAACACTGAAGCTTTCTTT. Its translation is CAPRVDRSSNTEAFF.

This clonotype appeared many times. The chain is built from TRBV20-1 and TRBJ1-2; TRBD1 aligns across 7 bases. Germline V gives CDR1 DFQATT, CDR2 SNEGSKA (reference sequence). Germline trimming cut 4 bases from V and 2 bases from J; bases unmatched to any gene: 7. This CDR3 comprises 14 residues. The CDR3 coding sequence is TGCAGTGCTACCAGGACAGGAGGCAACTATGGCTACACCTTC. Translation gives CSATRTGGNYGYTF.

This chain connects TRBV7-2 to TRBJ2-5; TRBD2 agrees at 12 bases. The junction had 5 bases not matched to a gene; V was cut back by 1 base and J by 5 bases. The CDR3 is 16 residues long. Germline V lookup: CDR1 SGHTA, CDR2 FQGNSA. The CDR3 loop is CASSLGTSGIGETQYF. The CDR3 nucleotides are TGTGCCAGCAGCTTAGGGACTAGCGGGATTGGGGAGACCCAGTACTTC.

The V and J genes are TRBV7-2 and TRBJ2-1; possibly TRBD1 for D (6 bases). The CDR3 length is 17 residues. Deletions cut 4 bases from V and 0 bases from J, with 16 bases between. Germline V gene lookup returns CDR1 SGHTA and CDR2 FQGNSA. CDR3 DNA sequence: TGTGCCAGCAGCTCCTTGACAGGACCGAGCTCCTACAATGAGCAGTTCTTC. Translated: CASSSLTGPSSYNEQFF.

The chain carries TRBV12-3 or TRBV12-4 and TRBJ2-1; D is possibly TRBD1 (6 bases). V gave up 7 bases and J gave up 9 bases, with 22 bases separating them. CDR3 length: 15 residues. The CDR3 DNA sequence: TGTGCCAGCATGGGGATGACAGGCTCCTCGGGTGAGCAGTTCTTC. As protein: CASMGMTGSSGEQFF.

A note on this clonotype: A read error is possible here, since a much larger clone lies one base away. The chain employs TRBV3-1 and TRBJ2-2; 8 positions match TRBD2. The CDR3 loop spans 15 amino acids. Germline V lookup: CDR1 LGHDT, CDR2 YNNKEL (reference sequence). V dropped 6 bases and J dropped 2; count of bases not matched to a gene: 5. CDR3 in amino acids: CASSLSGSNTGELFF. CDR3 sequence (DNA): TGTGCCAGCAGTCTGAGCGGGAGCAACACCGGGGAGCTGTTTTTT.

As concerns this clonotype: This could be a read error, since a much larger clone is one nucleotide away. This chain links TRBV5-4 with TRBJ1-5, with D perhaps matching TRBD1 (6 bases). The germline V gene encodes CDR1 SGHNT and CDR2 YYREEE (reference sequence). CDR3 size: 15 residues. V gave up 2 bases and J gave up 0 bases, with 9 bases separating them. Written as DNA, the CDR3 is TGTGCCAGCAGCTTTGGGGGCAGTAGCAATCAGCCCCAGCATTTT. Translating gives CASSFGGSSNQPQHF.

This clonotype was counted at least ten times. This chain uses TRBV15 with TRBJ2-5; D is possibly TRBD2 (5 bases). The CDR3 runs to 12 residues. Trimming stripped 5 bases from V and 5 bases from J, with 9 bases between. CDR1 is LNHNV and CDR2 is YYDKDF in the germline V gene (reference sequence). The CDR3 DNA follows: TGTGCCACCAGCCGGGAAGATGAGACCCAGTACTTC. Protein: CATSREDETQYF. Full variable domain (rest looked up from reference TRBV15 and TRBJ2-5): DAMVIQNPRYQVTQFGKPVTLSCSQTLNHNVMYWYQQKSSQAPKLLFHYYDKDFNNEADTPDNFQSRRPNTSFCFLDIRSPGLGDTAMYLCATSREDETQYFGPGTRLLVL.